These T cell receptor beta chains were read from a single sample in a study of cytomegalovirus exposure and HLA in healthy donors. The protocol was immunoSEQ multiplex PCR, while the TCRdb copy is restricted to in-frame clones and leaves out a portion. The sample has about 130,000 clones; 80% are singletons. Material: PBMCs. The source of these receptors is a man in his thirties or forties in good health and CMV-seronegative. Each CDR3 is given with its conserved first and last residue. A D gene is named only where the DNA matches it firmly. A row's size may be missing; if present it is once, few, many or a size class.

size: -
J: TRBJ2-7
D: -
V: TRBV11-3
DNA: TGTGCCAGCAGCTCTTCCTACGAGCAGTACTTC
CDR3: CASSSSYEQYF

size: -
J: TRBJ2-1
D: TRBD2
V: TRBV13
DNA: TGTGCCAGCAGCTTAGCAACTAGCGTCTCGTGGGATGAGCAGTTCTTC
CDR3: CASSLATSVSWDEQFF

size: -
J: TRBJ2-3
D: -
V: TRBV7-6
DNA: TGTGCCAGCAGCTTAGTAGGGGGCACAGATACGCAGTATTTT
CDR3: CASSLVGGTDTQYF

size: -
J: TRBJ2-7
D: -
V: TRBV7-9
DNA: TGTGCCAGCACCCTTTCGACAGCAACCTACGAGCAGTACTTC
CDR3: CASTLSTATYEQYF

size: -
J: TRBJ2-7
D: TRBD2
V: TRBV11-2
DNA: TGTGCCAGCAGCTTAGGGGCTAGCGGGAGCTACGAGCAGTACTTC
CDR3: CASSLGASGSYEQYF

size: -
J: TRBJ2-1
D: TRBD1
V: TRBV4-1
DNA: TGCGCCAGCAGCGACGGACAGGATGAGCAGTTCTTC
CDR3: CASSDGQDEQFF

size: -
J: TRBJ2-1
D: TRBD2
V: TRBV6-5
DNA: TGTGCCAGCAGTTACTCAGCTCTAGCGGGCGATAATGAGCAGTTCTTC
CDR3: CASSYSALAGDNEQFF

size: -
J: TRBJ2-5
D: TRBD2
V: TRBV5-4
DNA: TGTGCCAGCAGCTTTACTAGCGGGAGGGTCCAAGGGACCCAGTACTTC
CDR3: CASSFTSGRVQGTQYF

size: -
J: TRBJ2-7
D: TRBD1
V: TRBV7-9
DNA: TGTGCCAGCAGCTCGGGATCGAGACAGGGGTCCTCCTACGAGCAGTACTTC
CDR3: CASSSGSRQGSSYEQYF

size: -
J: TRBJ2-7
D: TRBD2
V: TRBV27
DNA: TGTGCCAGCAGTTTAGGCCTAGCGGGAACCCACGAGCAGTACTTC
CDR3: CASSLGLAGTHEQYF

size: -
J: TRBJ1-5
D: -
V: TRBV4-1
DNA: TGCGCCAGCAGCCCCCGGATTTTTTCTACCTATAGCAATCAGCCCCAGAATTTT
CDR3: CASSPRIFSTYSNQPQNF

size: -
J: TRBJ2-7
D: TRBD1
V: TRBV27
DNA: TGTGCCAGCAGTGACGGGACAGGGGGGTCGATCGAGCAGTACTTC
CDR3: CASSDGTGGSIEQYF

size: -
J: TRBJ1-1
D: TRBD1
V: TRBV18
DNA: TGTGCCAGCTCGACTAAGCCGGGACAGGGAATTGAAGCTTTCTTT
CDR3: CASSTKPGQGIEAFF

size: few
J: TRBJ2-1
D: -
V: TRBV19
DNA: TGTGCCAGTAGTATCGAGGATGAGCAGTTCTTC
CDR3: CASSIEDEQFF

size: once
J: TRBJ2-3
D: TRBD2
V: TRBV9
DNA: TGTGCCAGCAGCGTCATCTCGGGACTAGCGGCAGATACGCAGTATTTT
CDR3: CASSVISGLAADTQYF

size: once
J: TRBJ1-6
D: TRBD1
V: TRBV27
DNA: TGTGCCAGCAGCCAACAACCCCAGGGGGCGAATTCACCCCTCCACTTT
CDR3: CASSQQPQGANSPLHF

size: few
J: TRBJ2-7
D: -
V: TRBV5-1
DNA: TGCGCCAGCAGCTTGGCCTCCGAGCAGTACTTC
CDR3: CASSLASEQYF

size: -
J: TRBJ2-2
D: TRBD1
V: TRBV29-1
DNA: TGCAGCGTAGGGGACAGGGTAACTACCGGGGAGCTGTTTTTT
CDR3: CSVGDRVTTGELFF

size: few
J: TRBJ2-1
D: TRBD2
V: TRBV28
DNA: TGTGCCAGCAGTGGGGGATATAGCGGGAGGGGTGAGCAGTTCTTC
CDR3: CASSGGYSGRGEQFF

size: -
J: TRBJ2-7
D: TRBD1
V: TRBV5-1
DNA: TGCGCCAGCAGCTCCAACAACGGACAGGGGCGATCCTACGAGCAGTACTTC
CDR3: CASSSNNGQGRSYEQYF

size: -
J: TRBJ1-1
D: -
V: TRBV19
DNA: TGTGCCAGTAGTATCGGACATTCGAACACTGAAGCTTTCTTT
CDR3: CASSIGHSNTEAFF

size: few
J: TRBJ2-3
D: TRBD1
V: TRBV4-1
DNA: TGCGCCAGCAGCCCGGCCAGGGGGCTTCGCGATACGCAGTATTTT
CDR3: CASSPARGLRDTQYF

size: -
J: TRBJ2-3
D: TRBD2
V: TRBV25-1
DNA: TGTGCCAGCAGTGAATATCGAGCGGGAGGGCCAGATACGCAGTATTTT
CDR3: CASSEYRAGGPDTQYF

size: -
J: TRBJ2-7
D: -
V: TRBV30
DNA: TGTGCCTGGAGACCCTTAGTGGGAGTTTTCTACGAGCAGTACTTC
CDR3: CAWRPLVGVFYEQYF

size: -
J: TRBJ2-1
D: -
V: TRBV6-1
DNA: TGTGCCAGCAGTGTCCAGACAGGACTCTCCTACAATGAGCAGTTCTTC
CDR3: CASSVQTGLSYNEQFF

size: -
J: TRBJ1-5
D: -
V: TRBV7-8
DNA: TGTGCCAGCAGCCCTAGGACTGACGCCTATAGCAATCAGCCCCAGCATTTT
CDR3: CASSPRTDAYSNQPQHF

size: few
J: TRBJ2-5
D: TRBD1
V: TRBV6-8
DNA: TGTGCCAGTGACAGGGGTGTGGTCGAGACCCAGTACTTC
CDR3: CASDRGVVETQYF

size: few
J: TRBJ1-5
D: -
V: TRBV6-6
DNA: TGTGCCAGCAGTTACTCACAGGGAAATCAGCCCCAGCATTTT
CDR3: CASSYSQGNQPQHF

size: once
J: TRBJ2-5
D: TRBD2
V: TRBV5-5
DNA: TGTGCCAGCAGCTTGGTTGCCCGGGACTCGGGAGGGGAGACCCAGTACTTC
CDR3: CASSLVARDSGGETQYF

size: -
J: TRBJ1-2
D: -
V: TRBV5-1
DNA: TGCGCCAGCAGCTTAGGGACTTCTAGTTTGTCGGGCTACACCTTC
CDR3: CASSLGTSSLSGYTF

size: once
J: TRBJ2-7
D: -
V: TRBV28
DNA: TGTGCCAGCAGTTTAGGAGACGGGGACGAGCAGTACTTC
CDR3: CASSLGDGDEQYF

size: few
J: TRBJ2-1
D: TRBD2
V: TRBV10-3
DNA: TGTGCCATCAGTGAGGGGGGGGAGAAGGTCTTC
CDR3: CAISEGGEKVF

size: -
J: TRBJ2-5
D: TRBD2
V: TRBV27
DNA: TGTGCCAGCAGTTTTATGGGACTAGCGGCAAGAGAGGCCCAGTACTTC
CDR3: CASSFMGLAAREAQYF

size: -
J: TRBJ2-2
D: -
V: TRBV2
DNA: TGTGCCAGCAGTGTGGAGGGAGTTGCCACCGGGGAGCTGTTTTTT
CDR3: CASSVEGVATGELFF

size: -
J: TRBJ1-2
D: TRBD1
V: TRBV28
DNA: TGTGCCAGCAGTTTATCACTGGGACAGGGACTCGGCTACACCTTC
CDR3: CASSLSLGQGLGYTF

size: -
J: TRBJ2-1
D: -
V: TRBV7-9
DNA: TGTGCGGTTTTGGGCGGGAAATCCTACAATGAGCAGTTCTTC
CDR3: CAVLGGKSYNEQFF

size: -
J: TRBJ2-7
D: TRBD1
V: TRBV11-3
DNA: TGTGCCAGCAGCTCAAGACAGGGAGTTGGCGAGCAGTACTTC
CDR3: CASSSRQGVGEQYF

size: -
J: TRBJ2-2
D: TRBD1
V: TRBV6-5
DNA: TGTGCCAGCAGTTACCGGGACAGAGACACCGGGGAGCTGTTTTTT
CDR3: CASSYRDRDTGELFF

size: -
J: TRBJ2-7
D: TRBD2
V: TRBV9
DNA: TGTGCCAGCAGCGTAGCCGGACTAGGATCCTACGAGCAGTACTTC
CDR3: CASSVAGLGSYEQYF

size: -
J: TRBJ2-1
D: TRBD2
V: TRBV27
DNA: TGTGCCAGCAGGACAGCTAGCGGGAGGACGAATGAGCAGTTCTTC
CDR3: CASRTASGRTNEQFF

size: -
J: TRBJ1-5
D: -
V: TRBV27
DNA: TGTGCCAGCAGTTCCGGGGGGCAGCCCCAGCATTTT
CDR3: CASSSGGQPQHF

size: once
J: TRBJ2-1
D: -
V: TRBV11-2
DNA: TGTGCCAGCAGCTTAGAACGGTACAATGAGCAGTTCTTC
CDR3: CASSLERYNEQFF

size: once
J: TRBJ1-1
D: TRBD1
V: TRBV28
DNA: TGTGCCAGCAGTTCATACAGGGGGGTAGCGAACACTGAAGCTTTCTTT
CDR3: CASSSYRGVANTEAFF

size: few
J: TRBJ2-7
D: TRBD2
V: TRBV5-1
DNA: TGCGCCAGCAGCCTCTCACCGGGAGGAGAGCAGTACTTC
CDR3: CASSLSPGGEQYF

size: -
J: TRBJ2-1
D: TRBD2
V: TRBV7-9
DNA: TGTGCCAGCGAGTCGGGACTAGCGGGCGGTGAGCAGTTCTTC
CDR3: CASESGLAGGEQFF

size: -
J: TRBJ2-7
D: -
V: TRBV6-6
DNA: TGTGCCAGCAGTTACTTGAGTTGGGGGGAATCCTACGAGCAGTACTTC
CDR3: CASSYLSWGESYEQYF

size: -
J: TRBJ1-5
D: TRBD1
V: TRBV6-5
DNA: TGTGCCAGCAGACCTGACAGGGGGGCTCAGCCCCAGCATTTT
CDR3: CASRPDRGAQPQHF

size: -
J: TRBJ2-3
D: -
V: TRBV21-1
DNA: TGTGCCAGCAGTCATTCCCGGGTACGGAGCACAGATACGCAGTATTTT
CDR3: CASSHSRVRSTDTQYF

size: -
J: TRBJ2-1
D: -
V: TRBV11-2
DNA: TGTGCCAGCAGCCCGCCGGGGGATGAGCAGTTCTTC
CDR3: CASSPPGDEQFF

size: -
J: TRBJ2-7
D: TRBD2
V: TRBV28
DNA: TGTGCCAGCAGTTTATCTCGGACTAGCGGGAGTAGCTACGAGCAGTACTTC
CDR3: CASSLSRTSGSSYEQYF

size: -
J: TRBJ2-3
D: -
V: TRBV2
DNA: TGTGCCAGCAGATACGACACGGACACAGATACGCAGTATTTT
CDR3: CASRYDTDTDTQYF

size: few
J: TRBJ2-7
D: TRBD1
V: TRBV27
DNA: TGTGCCAGCAGTTTGGGACAGGCAGCCGGTGAGCAGTACTTC
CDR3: CASSLGQAAGEQYF

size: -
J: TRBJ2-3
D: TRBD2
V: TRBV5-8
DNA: TGTGCCAGCAGCTTGGTACTAGCGGGATCGTTCGTAACAGATACGCAGTATTTT
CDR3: CASSLVLAGSFVTDTQYF

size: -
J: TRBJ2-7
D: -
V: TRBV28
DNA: TGTGCCAGTAAGAGAGGGACAAGGACCTACGAGCAGTACTTC
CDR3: CASKRGTRTYEQYF

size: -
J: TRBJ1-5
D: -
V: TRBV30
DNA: TGTGCCTGGAACCCCCAGGGTGCTCAGCCCCAGCATTTT
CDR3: CAWNPQGAQPQHF

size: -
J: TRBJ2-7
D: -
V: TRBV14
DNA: TGTGCCAGCAGCCAAGATCCCAGCTCCTACGAGCAGTACTTC
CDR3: CASSQDPSSYEQYF

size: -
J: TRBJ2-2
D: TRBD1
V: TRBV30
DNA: TGTGCCTGGACGCAGGGGGCCGGGGAGCTGTTTTTT
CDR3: CAWTQGAGELFF